This TCR beta chain was obtained from a study of beta chain features in type 1 diabetes (dated by TCRdb to the late 2010s). Regarding the study in general: Mean age, gender distribution, total cell number and subset yield did not differ between patients and healthy donors. A total of approximately 100,000,000 sorted cells were examined across all samples, and the number of cells per subset was strongly correlated with RNA yield. The study compared the TCRB repertoires of sorted circulating CD4+ T cell subsets in recently diagnosed type 1 diabetes patients with those in matched healthy donors. Regulatory and stem cell-like memory subsets were obtained from only 8 patients and about 8 healthy donors, while naive and central memory subsets were obtained from all 28 donors.

From each donor, a single peripheral blood sample of 100 to 150 mL on average was drawn into heparinised tubes. Naive, central memory, regulatory and stem cell-like memory CD4+ T cells were sorted on a BD FACSAria II using a panel including CD45RO, CCR7, CD25, CD127, CD95 and CD27. Every sorted population had a purity above 95%. PBMCs were isolated right away by Lymphoprep density gradient centrifugation and were stained directly, without culture. So that batch effects would be minimized, each experiment stained and sorted samples in pairs, pairing one healthy donor with one patient. General findings and caveats noted by the study authors: Naive, central memory and regulatory TCRB repertoires appeared to be more alike among patients than among healthy donors. Only small numbers of individuals were included in the HLA sub-analyses, which left unresolved whether HLA type had any influence on TCRB rearrangement. At VDJ recombination sites, patients with type 1 diabetes made fewer insertions and deleted more nucleotides, a pattern implying thymic rearrangement abnormalities. Because cDNA was sequenced instead of genomic DNA, highly expressing activated cells could be over-represented, though the groups showed no difference in activation or CD3 levels. A moderate but significant shortening of TCRB CDR3 length was observed in type 1 diabetes patients in all four CD4+ subsets. Shorter templates might have been favored by PCR, but patient and control samples were amplified and corrected together, so both groups would have been affected equally by any skew.

About this clone itself: What antigen it recognizes has not been identified. Base qualities are not recorded, but no much larger clone differs from it by a single base.

The entire amount of isolated RNA was reverse transcribed using the High Capacity cDNA Reverse Transcription Kit, so the sequenced TCRB transcripts were expressed ones. Deep immunoSEQ sequencing was performed on naive, central memory and regulatory T cell samples, with an average of roughly 3.6 million total reads per sample. Sorted cells were lysed in RLT buffer and RNA was extracted with DNase-treated RNeasy Micro or Mini kits, depending on cell number. Each cell subset was processed separately to prevent cross-contamination, with patient and healthy donor samples processed together. Using the immunoSEQ multiplex PCR, TCRB sequences were amplified from cDNA into 87-bp fragments spanning the CDR3 region. The amplicons were sequenced using the Illumina HiSeq platform. As for the original processing: Synthetic template baselines were used to correct PCR bias computationally, reads within Hamming distance 2 were collapsed, and singletons that could not be merged were discarded. Reads were aligned against IMGT so that V, D and J genes, CDR3 length and insertions or deletions at six rearrangement sites could be assigned. Within each subset, clonotype counts were normalized to sorted cell number, and only after that were true diversity and Gini coefficients computed with the tcR R package. The overlap coefficient, calculated on TCRB nucleotide sequences, was used to measure repertoire sharing. As a proxy for the pre-selection repertoire, out-of-frame TCRB sequences from naive cells were analyzed. Here the immuneACCESS table is served through TCRdb, limited to in-frame sequences with V and J called. Missing clones are a known gap in these copies; in checked studies unresolved V genes cover under half, and the rest lacks a known reason. V and J calls and clone size follow that table, whereas D and trimming were derived from the DNA. The sample table lists some 290,000 clones, about 23% of them with a count of one. The ten largest account for around 0.011% of the sample.

The V end loses 6 bases and the J end loses 0 bases, and a stretch of 12 bases separates them. Looking up the germline V gene yields CDR1 KGHSH and CDR2 LQKENI. Including the terminal cysteine and phenylalanine, the CDR3 comprises 15 residues. Only the CDR3 portion is preserved as DNA: 45 bases, with reading frame beginning at the first base. The receptor was isolated from a woman in her twenties or thirties with type 1 diabetes. The sequence joins TRBV18 to TRBJ1-5; a tentative D call is TRBD1 (5 bases match). Sequencing was performed on naive CD4+ T cells from blood. What this sample's cell subset or site label stands for: true naive CD4+ T cells. The sequence in DNA is TGTGCCAGCTCCAAGACAGTTAATAGCAATCAGCCCCAGCATTTT. This encodes CASSKTVNSNQPQHF.